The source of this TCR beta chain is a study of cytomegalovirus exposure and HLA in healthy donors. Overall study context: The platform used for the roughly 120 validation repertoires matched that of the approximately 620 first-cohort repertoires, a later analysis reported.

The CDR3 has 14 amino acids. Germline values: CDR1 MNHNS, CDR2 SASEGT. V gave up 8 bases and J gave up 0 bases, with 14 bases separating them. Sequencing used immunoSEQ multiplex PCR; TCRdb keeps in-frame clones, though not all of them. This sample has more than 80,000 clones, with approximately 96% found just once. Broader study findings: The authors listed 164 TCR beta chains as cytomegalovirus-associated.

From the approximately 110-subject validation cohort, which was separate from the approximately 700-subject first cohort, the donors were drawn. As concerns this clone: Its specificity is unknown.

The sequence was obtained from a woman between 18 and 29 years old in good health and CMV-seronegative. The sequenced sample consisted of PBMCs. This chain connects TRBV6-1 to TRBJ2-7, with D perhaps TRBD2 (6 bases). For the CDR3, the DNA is TGTGCCAGCCGGCCGCGACTAGACTCCTACGAGCAGTACTTC. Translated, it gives CASRPRLDSYEQYF.